The 5 T cell receptor beta chains listed next were all sequenced from one sample in a study of spatial heterogeneity in lung cancer. These TCRs are of unknown antigen specificity. Time point described: sample taken at primary tumor resection. TCRdb recomputed calls from the 5' RACE reads with MiXCR, one row per CDR3 protein. The sample has 1,000 to 1,500 distinct CDR3 sequences; about 10% are singletons. The study's findings and limits: Tumor mutation count correlated with how many alpha and beta TCRs expanded intratumorally.

Specimen: lung tumor tissue, collected at surgery. These receptors originate from a male donor with early-stage non-small cell lung cancer.

This clonotype was counted only a few times. The chain carries TRBV7-2 and TRBJ2-5, with D tentatively TRBD1 or TRBD2 (5 bases each). The germline V gene encodes CDR1 SGHTA and CDR2 FQGNSA. The ends were cut back, 4 bases at V and 0 bases at J, with 12 bases in the middle. The CDR3 consists of 15 residues. The CDR3, as DNA: TGTGCCAGCAGCTCCTTCCGGGGCAACCAAGAGACCCAGTACTTC. Translation gives CASSSFRGNQETQYF.

This chain uses TRBV20-1 with TRBJ2-4; 14 positions agree with TRBD2. The V gene end was trimmed by 6 bases and the J gene end by 2 bases; junction bases not matched to a gene: 6. This CDR3 has 16 residues. Germline assignment: CDR1 DFQATT and CDR2 SNEGSKA (reference sequence). The CDR3, as DNA: TGCAGTGCCGGGACTAGCGGGAGAGGGACCAAAAACATTCAGTACTTC. It encodes CSAGTSGRGTKNIQYF.

By share of the sample, this clonotype is medium-sized. CDR3 protein: CASSSVATGRSNTEAFF. The CDR3 nucleotides read TGCGCCAGCAGCTCGGTGGCCACAGGGAGATCGAACACTGAAGCTTTCTTT. V gene TRBV5-1 combines with J gene TRBJ1-1; D possibly corresponds to TRBD1 (6 bases). This CDR3 is built from 17 residues. With 3 bases removed from V and 1 base from J, the gap between germline ends came to 19 bases. Germline CDR1 reads SGHRS; CDR2 reads YFSETQ. The whole variable domain, filled in from reference TRBV5-1 and TRBJ1-1, reads KAGVTQTPRYLIKTRGQQVTLSCSPISGHRSVSWYQQTPGQGLQFLFEYFSETQRNKGNFPGRFSGRQFSNSRSEMNVSTLELGDSALYLCASSSVATGRSNTEAFFGQGTRLTVV.

This clonotype is deemed large (0.1 to 1%). The chain joins TRBV28 to TRBJ2-1, with D perhaps TRBD1 (6 bases). The CDR3 runs 14 residues. Trimming pared 3 bases from V and 6 bases from J, leaving 12 bases between. Germline loops: CDR1 MDHEN, CDR2 SYDVKM. CDR3: CASSFVQGTNEQFF. DNA of the CDR3: TGTGCCAGCAGTTTTGTTCAGGGGACCAATGAGCAGTTCTTC.

This clonotype counts as medium-sized (0.01 to 0.1%). This chain joins TRBV5-1 and TRBJ1-2; D not resolved. CDR1 is SGHRS and CDR2 is YFSETQ in the germline V gene. V gave up 4 bases and J gave up 3 bases, with 13 bases separating them. The CDR3 sequence is 14 residues long. The CDR3 nucleotides are TGCGCCAGCAGCCTGACCCCTTTACACTATGGCTACACCTTC. Encoded protein: CASSLTPLHYGYTF.